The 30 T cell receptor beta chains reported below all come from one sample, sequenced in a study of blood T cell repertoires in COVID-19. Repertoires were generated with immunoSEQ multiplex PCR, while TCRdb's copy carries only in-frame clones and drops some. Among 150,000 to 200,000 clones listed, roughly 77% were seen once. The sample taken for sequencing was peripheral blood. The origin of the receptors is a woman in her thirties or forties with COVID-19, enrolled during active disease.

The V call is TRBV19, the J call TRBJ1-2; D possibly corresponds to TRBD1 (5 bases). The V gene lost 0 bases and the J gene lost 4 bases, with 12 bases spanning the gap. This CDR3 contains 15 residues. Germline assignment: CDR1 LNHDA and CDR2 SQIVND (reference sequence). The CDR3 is CASSIEGQGGYGYTF. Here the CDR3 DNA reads TGTGCCAGTAGTATAGAAGGGCAGGGAGGCTATGGCTACACCTTC.

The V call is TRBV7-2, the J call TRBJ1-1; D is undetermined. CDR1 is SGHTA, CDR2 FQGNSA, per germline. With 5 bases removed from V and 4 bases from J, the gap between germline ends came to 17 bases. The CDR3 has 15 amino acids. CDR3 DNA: TGTGCCAGCAGCCCCCTCCGGAGGGAGAGCACTGAAGCTTTCTTT. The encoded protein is CASSPLRRESTEAFF.

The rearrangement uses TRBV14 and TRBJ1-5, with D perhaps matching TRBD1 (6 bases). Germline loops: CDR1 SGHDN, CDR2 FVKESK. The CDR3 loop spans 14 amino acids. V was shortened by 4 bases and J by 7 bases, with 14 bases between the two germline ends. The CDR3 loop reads CASSPQGIGQPQHF. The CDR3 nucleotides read TGTGCCAGCAGCCCACAGGGCATCGGGCAGCCCCAGCATTTT.

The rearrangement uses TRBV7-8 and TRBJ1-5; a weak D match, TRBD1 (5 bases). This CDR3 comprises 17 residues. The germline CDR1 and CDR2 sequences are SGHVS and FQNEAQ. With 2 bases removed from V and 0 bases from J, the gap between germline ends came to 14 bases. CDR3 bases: TGTGCCAGCAGCTTATCGGGGAGGGGTCTTAGCAATCAGCCCCAGCATTTT. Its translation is CASSLSGRGLSNQPQHF. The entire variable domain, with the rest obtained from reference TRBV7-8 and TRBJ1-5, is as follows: GAGVSQSPRYKVAKRGQDVALRCDPISGHVSLFWYQQALGQGPEFLTYFQNEAQLDKSGLPSDRFFAERPEGSVSTLKIQRTQQEDSAVYLCASSLSGRGLSNQPQHFGDGTRLSIL.

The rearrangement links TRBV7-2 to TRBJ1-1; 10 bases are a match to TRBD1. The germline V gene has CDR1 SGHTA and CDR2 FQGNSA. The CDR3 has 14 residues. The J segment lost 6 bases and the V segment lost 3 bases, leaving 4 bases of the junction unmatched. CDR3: CASSFDRGLAEAFF. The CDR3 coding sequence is TGTGCCAGCAGCTTCGACAGGGGGCTGGCTGAAGCTTTCTTT. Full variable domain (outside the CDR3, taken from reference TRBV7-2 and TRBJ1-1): GAGVSQSPSNKVTEKGKDVELRCDPISGHTALYWYRQSLGQGLEFLIYFQGNSAPDKSGLPSDRFSAERTGGSVSTLTIQRTQQEDSAVYLCASSFDRGLAEAFFGQGTRLTVV.

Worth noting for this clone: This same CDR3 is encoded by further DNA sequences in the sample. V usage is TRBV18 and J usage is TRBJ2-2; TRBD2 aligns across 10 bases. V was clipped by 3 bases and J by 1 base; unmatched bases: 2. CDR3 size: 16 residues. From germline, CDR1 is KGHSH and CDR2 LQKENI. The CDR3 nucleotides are TGTGCCAGCTCACCCCCTAGCGGGGGGAACACCGGGGAGCTGTTTTTT. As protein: CASSPPSGGNTGELFF.

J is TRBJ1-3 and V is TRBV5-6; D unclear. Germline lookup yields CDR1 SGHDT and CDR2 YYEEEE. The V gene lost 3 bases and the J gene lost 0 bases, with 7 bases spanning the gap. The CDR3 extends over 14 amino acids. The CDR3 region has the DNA TGTGCCAGCAGCTCACAGCCCTCTGGAAACACCATATATTTT. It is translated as CASSSQPSGNTIYF. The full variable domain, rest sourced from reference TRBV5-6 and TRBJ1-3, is DAGVTQSPTHLIKTRGQQVTLRCSPKSGHDTVSWYQQALGQGPQFIFQYYEEEERQRGNFPDRFSGHQFPNYSSELNVNALLLGDSALYLCASSSQPSGNTIYFGEGSWLTVV.

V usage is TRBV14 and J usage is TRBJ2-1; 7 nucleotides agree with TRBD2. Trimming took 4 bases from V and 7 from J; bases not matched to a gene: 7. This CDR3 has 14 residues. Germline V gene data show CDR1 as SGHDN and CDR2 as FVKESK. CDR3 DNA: TGTGCCAGCAGCCCGCTGGACGGGAGGAATGAGCAGTTCTTC. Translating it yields CASSPLDGRNEQFF.

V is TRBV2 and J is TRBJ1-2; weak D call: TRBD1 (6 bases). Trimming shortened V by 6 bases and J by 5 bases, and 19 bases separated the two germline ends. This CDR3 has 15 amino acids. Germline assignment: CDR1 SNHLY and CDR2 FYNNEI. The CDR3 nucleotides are TGTGCCAGCAGCAGCGGGGGGCAATTTATGTATGGCTACACCTTC. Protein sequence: CASSSGGQFMYGYTF.

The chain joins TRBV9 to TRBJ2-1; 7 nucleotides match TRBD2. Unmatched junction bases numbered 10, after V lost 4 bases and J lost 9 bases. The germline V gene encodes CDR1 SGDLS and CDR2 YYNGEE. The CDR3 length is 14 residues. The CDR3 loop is CASSPVSGWGEQFF. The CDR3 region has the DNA TGTGCCAGCAGCCCCGTTAGCGGGTGGGGTGAGCAGTTCTTC.

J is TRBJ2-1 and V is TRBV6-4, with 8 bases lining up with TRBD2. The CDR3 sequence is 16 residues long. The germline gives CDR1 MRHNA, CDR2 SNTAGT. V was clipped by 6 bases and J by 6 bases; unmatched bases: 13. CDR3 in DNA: TGTGCCAGCAGCGAAAGAGCGGGAGAGCCCCCCAATGAGCAGTTCTTC. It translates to CASSERAGEPPNEQFF.

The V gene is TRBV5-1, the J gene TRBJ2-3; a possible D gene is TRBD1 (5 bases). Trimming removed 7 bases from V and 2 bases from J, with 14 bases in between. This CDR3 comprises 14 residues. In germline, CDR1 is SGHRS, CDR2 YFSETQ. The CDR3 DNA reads TGCGCCAGCGCCCTTCGACAGACCACAGATACGCAGTATTTT. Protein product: CASALRQTTDTQYF. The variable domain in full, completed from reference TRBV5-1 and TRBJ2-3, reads KAGVTQTPRYLIKTRGQQVTLSCSPISGHRSVSWYQQTPGQGLQFLFEYFSETQRNKGNFPGRFSGRQFSNSRSEMNVSTLELGDSALYLCASALRQTTDTQYFGPGTRLTVL.

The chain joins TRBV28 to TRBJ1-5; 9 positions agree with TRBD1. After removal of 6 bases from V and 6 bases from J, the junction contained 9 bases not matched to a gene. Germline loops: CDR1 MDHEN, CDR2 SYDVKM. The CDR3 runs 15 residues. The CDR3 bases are TGTGCCAGCAGATCCGGGACAGGGAATGGTCAGCCCCAGCATTTT. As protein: CASRSGTGNGQPQHF.

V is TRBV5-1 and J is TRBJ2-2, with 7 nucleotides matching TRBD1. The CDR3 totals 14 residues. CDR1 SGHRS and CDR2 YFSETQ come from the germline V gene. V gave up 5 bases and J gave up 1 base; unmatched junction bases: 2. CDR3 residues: CASRGTENTGELFF. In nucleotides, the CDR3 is TGCGCCAGCAGGGGGACAGAGAACACCGGGGAGCTGTTTTTT.

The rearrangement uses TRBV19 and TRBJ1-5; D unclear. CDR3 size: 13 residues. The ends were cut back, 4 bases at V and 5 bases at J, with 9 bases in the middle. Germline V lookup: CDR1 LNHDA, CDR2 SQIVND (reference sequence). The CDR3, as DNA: TGTGCCAGTAGTACGGGGATACATCAGCCCCAGCATTTT. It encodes CASSTGIHQPQHF.

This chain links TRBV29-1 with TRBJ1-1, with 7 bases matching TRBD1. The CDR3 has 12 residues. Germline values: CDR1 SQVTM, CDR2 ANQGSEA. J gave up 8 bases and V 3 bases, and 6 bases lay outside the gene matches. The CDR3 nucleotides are TGCAGCGTTGAGTCGCAGGGGGTAGAAGCTTTCTTT. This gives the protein CSVESQGVEAFF.

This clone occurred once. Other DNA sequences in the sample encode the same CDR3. CDR3 sequence: CASSLEAVSYNEQFF. Written as DNA, the CDR3 is TGTGCCAGCAGCTTAGAAGCGGTCTCCTACAATGAGCAGTTCTTC. This chain joins TRBV7-6 and TRBJ2-1, with D maybe TRBD2 (5 bases). This CDR3 has 15 amino acids. The germline CDR1 and CDR2 sequences are SGHVS and FNYEAQ. The V and J ends lost 1 base and 0 bases respectively, with 7 bases between them.

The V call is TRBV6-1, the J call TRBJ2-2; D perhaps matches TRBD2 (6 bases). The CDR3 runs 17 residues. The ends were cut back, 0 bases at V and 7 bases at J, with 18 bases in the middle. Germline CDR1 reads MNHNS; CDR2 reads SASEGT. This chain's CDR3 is CASSEARGVGLGGELFF. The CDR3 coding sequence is TGTGCCAGCAGTGAAGCGCGGGGAGTTGGCTTAGGCGGGGAGCTGTTTTTT.

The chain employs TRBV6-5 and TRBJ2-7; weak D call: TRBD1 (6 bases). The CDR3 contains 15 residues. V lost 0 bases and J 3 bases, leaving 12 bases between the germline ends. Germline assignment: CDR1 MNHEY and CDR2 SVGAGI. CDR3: CASSYSSGTLYEQYF. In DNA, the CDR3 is TGTGCCAGCAGTTACTCCTCCGGGACACTCTACGAGCAGTACTTC.

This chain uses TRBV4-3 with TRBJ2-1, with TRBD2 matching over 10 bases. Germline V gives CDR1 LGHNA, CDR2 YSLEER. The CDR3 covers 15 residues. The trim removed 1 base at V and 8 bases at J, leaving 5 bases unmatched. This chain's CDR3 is CASSQGAGGRDEQFF. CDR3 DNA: TGCGCCAGCAGCCAAGGAGCGGGGGGGCGCGATGAGCAGTTCTTC.

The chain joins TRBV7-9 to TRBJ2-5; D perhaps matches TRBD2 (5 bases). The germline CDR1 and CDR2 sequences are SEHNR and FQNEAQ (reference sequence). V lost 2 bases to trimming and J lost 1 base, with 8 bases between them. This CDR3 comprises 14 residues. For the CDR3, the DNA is TGTGCCAGCAGCTTACCGAGCGGCCAAGAGACCCAGTACTTC. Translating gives CASSLPSGQETQYF.

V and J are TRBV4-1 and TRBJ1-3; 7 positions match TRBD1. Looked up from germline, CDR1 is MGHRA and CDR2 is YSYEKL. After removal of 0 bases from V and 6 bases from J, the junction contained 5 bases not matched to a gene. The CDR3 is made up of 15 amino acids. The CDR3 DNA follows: TGCGCCAGCAGCCAAGAGGACAGGTCTACAAACACCATATATTTT. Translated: CASSQEDRSTNTIYF.

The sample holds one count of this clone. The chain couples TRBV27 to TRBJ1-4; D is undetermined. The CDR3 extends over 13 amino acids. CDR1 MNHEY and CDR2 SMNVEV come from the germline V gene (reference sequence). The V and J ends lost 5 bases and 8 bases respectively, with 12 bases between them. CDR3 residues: CASSPQVDEKLFF. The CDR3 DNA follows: TGTGCCAGCAGTCCCCAGGTTGACGAAAAACTGTTTTTT.

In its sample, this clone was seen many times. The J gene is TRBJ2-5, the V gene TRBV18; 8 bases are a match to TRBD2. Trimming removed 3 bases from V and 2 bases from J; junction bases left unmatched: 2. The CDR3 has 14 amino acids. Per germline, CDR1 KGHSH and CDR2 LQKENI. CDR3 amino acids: CASSPGTRQETQYF. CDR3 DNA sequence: TGTGCCAGCTCACCCGGGACTAGGCAAGAGACCCAGTACTTC. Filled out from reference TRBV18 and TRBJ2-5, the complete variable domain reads NAGVMQNPRHLVRRRGQEARLRCSPMKGHSHVYWYRQLPEEGLKFMVYLQKENIIDESGMPKERFSAEFPKEGPSILRIQQVVRGDSAAYFCASSPGTRQETQYFGPGTRLLVL.

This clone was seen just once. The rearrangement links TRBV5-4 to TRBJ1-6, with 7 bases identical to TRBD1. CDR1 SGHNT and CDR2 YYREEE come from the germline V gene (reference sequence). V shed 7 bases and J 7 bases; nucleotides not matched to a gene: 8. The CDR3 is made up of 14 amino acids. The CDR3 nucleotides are TGTGCCAGCGAGGACAGGAAAACAAATTCACCCCTCCACTTT. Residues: CASEDRKTNSPLHF.

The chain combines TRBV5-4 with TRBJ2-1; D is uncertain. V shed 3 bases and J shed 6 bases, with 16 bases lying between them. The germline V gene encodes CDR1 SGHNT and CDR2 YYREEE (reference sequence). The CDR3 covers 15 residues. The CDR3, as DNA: TGTGCCAGCAGCTCCGGGTCACCCACCCTCAATGAGCAGTTCTTC. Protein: CASSSGSPTLNEQFF.

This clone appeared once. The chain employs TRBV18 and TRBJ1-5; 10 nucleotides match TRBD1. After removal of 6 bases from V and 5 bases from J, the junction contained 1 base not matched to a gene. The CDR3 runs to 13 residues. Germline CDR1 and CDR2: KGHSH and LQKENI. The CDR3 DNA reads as TGTGCCAGCTCCGGGACAGGGGATCAGCCCCAGCATTTT. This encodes CASSGTGDQPQHF.

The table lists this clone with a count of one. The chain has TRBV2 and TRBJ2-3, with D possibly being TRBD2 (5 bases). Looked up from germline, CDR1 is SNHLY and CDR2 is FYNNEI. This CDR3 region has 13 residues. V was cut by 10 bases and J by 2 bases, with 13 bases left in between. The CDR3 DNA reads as TGTGCCAACGAGGAGGACGTCACAGATACGCAGTATTTT. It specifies CANEEDVTDTQYF. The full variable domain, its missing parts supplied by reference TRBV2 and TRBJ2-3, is EPEVTQTPSHQVTQMGQEVILRCVPISNHLYFYWYRQILGQKVEFLVSFYNNEISEKSEIFDDQFSVERPDGSNFTLKIRSTKLEDSAMYFCANEEDVTDTQYFGPGTRLTVL.

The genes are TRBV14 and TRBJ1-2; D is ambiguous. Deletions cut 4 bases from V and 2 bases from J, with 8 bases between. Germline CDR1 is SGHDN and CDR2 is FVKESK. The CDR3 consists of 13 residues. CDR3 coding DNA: TGTGCCAGCAGCCCCACACCCAACTATGGCTACACCTTC. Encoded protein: CASSPTPNYGYTF.

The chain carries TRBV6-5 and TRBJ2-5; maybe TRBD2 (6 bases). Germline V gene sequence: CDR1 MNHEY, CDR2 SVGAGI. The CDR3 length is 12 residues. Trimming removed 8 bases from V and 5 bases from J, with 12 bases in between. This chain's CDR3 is CASAIRGETQYF. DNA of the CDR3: TGTGCCAGCGCTATTCGGGGGGAGACCCAGTACTTC.